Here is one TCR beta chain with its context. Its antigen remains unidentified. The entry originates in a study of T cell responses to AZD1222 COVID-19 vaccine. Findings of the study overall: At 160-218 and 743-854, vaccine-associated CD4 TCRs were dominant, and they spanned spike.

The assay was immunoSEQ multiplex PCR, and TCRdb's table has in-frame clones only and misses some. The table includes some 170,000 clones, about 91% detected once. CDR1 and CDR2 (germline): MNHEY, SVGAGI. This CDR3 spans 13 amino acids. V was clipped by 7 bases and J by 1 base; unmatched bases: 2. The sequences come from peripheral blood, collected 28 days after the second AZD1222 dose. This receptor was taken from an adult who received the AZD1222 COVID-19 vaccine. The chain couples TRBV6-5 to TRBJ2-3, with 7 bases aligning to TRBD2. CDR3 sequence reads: CASMAGGTDTQYF. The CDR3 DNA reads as TGTGCCAGCATGGCGGGGGGCACAGATACGCAGTATTTT.